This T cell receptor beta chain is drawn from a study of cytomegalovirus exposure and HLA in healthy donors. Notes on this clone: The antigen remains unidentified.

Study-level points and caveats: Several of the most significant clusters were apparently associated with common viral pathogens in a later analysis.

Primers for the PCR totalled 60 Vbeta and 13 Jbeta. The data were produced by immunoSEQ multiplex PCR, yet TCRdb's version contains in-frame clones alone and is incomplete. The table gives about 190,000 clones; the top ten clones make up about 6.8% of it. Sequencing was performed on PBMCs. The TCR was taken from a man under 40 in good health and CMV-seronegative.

This chain's CDR3 is CASSSGQGAPNTGELFF. For the CDR3, the DNA is TGTGCCAGCAGCTCCGGACAGGGTGCCCCGAACACCGGGGAGCTGTTTTTT. This sequence joins TRBV11-3 and TRBJ2-2, with TRBD1 matching 8 bases. Per the germline V gene, CDR1 is SGHNT and CDR2 is YENEEA. After removal of 4 bases from V and 0 bases from J, the junction contained 7 bases not matched to a gene. The CDR3 extends over 17 amino acids.